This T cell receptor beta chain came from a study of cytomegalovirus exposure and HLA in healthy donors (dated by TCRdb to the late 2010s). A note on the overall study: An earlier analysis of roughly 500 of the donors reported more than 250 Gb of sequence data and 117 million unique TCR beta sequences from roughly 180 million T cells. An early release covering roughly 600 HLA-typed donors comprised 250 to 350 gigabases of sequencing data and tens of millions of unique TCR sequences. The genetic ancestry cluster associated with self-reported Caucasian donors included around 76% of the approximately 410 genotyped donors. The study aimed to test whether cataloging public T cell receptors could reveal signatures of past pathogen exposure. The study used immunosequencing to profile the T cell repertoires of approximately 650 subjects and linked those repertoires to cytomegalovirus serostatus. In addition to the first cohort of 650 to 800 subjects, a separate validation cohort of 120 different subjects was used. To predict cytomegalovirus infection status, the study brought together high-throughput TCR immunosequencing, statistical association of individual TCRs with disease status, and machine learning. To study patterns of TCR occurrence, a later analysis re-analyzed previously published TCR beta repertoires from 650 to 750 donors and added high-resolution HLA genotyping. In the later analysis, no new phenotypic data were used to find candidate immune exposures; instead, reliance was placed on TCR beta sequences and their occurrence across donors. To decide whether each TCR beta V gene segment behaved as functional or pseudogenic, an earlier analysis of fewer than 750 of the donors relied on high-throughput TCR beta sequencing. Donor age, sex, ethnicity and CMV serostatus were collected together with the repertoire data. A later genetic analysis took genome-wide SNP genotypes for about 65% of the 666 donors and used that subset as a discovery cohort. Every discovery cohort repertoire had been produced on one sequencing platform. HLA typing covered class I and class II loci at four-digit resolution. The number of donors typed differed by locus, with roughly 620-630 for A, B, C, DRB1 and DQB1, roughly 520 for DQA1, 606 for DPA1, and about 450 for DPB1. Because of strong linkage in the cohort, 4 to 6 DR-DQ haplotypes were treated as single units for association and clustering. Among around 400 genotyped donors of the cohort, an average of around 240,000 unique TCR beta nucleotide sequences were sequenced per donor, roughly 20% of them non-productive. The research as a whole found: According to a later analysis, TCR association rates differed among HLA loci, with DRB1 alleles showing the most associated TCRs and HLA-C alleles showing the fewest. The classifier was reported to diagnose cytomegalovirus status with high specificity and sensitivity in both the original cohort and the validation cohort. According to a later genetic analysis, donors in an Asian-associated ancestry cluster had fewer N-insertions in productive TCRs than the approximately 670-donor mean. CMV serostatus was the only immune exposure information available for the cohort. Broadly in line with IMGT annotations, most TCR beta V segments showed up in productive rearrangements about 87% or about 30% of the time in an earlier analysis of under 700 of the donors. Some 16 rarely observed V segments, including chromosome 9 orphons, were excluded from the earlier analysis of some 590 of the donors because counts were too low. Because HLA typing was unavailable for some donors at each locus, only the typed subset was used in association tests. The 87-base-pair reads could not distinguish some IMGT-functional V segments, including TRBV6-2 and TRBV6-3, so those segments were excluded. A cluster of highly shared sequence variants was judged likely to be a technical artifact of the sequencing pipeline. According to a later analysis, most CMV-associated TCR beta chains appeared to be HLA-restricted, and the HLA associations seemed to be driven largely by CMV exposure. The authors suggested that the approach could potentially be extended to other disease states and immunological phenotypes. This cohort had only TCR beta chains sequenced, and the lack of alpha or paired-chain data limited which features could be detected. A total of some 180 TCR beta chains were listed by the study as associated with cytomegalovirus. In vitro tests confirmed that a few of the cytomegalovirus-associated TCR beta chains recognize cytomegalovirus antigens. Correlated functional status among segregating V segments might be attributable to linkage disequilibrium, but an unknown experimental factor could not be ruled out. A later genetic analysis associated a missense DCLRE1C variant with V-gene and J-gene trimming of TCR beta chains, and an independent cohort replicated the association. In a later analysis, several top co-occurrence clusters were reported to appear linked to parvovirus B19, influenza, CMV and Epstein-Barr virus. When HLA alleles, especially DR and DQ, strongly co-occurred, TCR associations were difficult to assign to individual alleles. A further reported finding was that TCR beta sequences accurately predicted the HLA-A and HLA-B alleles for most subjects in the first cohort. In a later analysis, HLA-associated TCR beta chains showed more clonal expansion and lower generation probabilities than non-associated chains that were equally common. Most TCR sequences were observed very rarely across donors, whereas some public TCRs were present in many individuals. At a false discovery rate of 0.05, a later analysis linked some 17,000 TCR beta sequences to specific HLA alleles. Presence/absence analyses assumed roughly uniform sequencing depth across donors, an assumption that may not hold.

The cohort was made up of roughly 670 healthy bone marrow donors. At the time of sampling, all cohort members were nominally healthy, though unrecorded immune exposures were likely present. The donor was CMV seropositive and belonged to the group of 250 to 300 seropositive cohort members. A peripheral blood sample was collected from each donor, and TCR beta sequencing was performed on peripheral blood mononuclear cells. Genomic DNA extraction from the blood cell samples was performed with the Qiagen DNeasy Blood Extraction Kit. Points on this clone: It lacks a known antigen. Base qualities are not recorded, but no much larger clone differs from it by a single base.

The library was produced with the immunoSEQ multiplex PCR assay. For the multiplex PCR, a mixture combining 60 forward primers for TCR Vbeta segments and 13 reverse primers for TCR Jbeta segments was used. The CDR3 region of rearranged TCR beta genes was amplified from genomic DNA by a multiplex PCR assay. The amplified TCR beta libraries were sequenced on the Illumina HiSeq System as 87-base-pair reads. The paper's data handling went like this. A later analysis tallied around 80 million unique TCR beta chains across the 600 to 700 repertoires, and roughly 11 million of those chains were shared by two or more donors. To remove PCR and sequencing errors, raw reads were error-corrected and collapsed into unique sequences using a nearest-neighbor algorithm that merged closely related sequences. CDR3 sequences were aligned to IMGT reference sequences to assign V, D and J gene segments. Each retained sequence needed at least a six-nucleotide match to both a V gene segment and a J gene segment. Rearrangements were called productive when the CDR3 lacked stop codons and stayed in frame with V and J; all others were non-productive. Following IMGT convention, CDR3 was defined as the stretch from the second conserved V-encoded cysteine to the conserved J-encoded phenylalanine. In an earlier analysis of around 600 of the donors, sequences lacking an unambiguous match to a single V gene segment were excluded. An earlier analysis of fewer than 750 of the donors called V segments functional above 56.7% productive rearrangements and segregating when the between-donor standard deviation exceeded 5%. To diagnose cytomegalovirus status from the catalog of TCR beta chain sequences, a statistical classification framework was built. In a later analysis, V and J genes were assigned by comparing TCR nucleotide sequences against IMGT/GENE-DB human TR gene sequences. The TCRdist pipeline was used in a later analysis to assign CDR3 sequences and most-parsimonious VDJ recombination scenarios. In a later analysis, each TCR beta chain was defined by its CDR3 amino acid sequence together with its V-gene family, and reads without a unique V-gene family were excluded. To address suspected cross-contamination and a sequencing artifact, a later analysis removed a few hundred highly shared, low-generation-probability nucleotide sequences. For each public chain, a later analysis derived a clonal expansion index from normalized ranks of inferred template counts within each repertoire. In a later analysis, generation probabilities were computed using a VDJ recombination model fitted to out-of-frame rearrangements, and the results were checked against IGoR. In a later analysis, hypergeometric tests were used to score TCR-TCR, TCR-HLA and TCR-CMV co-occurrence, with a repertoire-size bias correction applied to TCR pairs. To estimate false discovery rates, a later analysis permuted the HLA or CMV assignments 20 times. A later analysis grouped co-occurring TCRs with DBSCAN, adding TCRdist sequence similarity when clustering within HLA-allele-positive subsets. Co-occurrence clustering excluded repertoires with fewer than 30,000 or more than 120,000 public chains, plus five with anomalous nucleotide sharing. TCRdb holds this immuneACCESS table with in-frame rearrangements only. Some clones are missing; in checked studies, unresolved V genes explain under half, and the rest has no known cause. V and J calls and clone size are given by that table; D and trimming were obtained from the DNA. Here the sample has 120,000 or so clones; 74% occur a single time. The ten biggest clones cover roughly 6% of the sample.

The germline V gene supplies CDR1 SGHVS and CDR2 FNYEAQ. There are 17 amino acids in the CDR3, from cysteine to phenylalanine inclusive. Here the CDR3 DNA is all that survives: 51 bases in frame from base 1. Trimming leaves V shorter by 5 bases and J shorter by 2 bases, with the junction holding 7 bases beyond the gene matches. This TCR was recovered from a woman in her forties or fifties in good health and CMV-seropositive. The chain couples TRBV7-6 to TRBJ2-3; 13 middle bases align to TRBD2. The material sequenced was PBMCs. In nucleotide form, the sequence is TGTGCCAGCAGCCCCGGACTAGCGGGGGCCTTCACAGATACGCAGTATTTT. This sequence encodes CASSPGLAGAFTDTQYF.